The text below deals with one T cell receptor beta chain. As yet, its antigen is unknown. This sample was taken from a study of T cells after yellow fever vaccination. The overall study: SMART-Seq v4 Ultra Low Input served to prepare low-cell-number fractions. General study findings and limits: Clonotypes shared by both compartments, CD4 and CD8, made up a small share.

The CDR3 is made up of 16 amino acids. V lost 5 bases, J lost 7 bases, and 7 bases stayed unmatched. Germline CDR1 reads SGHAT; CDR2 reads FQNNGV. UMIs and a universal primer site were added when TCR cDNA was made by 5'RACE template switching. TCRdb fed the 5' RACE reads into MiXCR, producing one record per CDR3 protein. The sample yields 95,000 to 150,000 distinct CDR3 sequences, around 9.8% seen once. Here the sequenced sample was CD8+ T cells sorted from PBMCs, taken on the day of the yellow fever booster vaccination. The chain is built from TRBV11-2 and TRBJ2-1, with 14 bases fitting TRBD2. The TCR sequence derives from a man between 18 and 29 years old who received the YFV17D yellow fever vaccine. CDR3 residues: CASSGSTSGGENEQFF. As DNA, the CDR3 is TGTGCCAGCAGCGGCTCGACTAGCGGGGGGGAAAATGAGCAGTTCTTC.